This TCR beta chain was obtained from a study of T cell responses to AZD1222 COVID-19 vaccine. Here immunoSEQ multiplex PCR was the method, and the copy in TCRdb shows in-frame clones only, minus some. The data show 95,000 to 110,000 clones, over 80% seen once. Trimming took off 0 bases at V and 1 base at J, with 7 bases between the two ends. The CDR3 spans 14 residues. Germline-derived CDR1 and CDR2 are SGDLS and YYNGEE. The specimen comprised peripheral blood, sampled 28 days after the second AZD1222 dose. The sequence was collected from an adult who received the AZD1222 COVID-19 vaccine. V is TRBV9 and J is TRBJ1-1; no clear D gene. This chain's CDR3 is CASSVGGRNTEAFF. DNA for the CDR3: TGTGCCAGCAGCGTAGGCGGAAGGAACACTGAAGCTTTCTTT.